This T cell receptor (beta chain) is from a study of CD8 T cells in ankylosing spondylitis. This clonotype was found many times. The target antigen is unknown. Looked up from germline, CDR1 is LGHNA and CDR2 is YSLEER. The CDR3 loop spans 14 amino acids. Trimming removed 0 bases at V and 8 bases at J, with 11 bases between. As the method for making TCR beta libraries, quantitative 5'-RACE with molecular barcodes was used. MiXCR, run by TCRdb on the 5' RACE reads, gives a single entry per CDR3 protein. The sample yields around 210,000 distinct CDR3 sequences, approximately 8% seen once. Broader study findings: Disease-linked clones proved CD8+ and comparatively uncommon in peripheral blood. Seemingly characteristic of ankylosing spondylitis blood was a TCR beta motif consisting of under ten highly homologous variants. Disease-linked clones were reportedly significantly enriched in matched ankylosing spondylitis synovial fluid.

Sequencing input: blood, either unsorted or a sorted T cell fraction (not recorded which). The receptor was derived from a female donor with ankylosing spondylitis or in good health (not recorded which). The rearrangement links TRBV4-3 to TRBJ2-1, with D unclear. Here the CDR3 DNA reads TGCGCCAGCAGCCAAGATAGGTCTTCGGATGAGCAGTTCTTC. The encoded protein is CASSQDRSSDEQFF.